This TCR beta chain derives from a study of blood T cell repertoires in COVID-19. Germline V gene sequence: CDR1 SGDLS, CDR2 YYNGEE. J gave up 4 bases and V 4 bases, and 8 bases lay outside the gene matches. The CDR3 totals 15 residues. The protocol was immunoSEQ multiplex PCR, while the TCRdb copy is restricted to in-frame clones and leaves out a portion. The profile shows around 63,000 clones, approximately 79% of them singletons. The source material was peripheral blood. The TCR was taken from a woman in her 70s with acute or convalescent COVID-19. The rearrangement joins TRBV9 to TRBJ2-1, with 7 bases that match TRBD2. The CDR3 reads CASSSRLGGYNEQFF. The CDR3 nucleotides read TGTGCCAGCAGCTCAAGACTGGGGGGGTACAATGAGCAGTTCTTC.